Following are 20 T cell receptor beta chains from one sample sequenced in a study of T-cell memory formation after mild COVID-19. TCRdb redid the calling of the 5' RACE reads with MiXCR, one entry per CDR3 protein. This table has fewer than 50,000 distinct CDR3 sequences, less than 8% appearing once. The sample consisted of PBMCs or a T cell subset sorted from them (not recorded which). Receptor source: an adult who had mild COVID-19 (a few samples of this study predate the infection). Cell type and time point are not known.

DNA of the CDR3: TGTGCCACCCGGCGGGTTATGAACACTGAAGCTTTCTTT. Its translation is CATRRVMNTEAFF. This chain joins TRBV15 and TRBJ1-1; D gene uncertain. The germline V gene encodes CDR1 LNHNV and CDR2 YYDKDF (reference sequence). The CDR3 totals 13 residues. The V and J ends lost 8 bases and 0 bases respectively, with 10 bases between them.

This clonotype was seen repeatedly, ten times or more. CDR3 protein: CASSLAPGRAGGYTF. The DNA of the CDR3 is TGTGCCAGCAGCTTAGCACCCGGGCGCGCGGGGGGCTACACCTTC. The chain uses TRBV11-2 and TRBJ1-2, with D unresolved. Deletions cut 1 base from V and 8 bases from J, with 17 bases between. This CDR3 is built from 15 residues. CDR1 is SGHAT and CDR2 is FQNNGV in the germline V gene.

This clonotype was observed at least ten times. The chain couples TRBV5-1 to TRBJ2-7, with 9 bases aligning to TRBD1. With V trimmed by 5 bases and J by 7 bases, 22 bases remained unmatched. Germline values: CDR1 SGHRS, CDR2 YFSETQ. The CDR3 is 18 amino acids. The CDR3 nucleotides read TGCGCCAGCAGTAGACAGGGGGTAGACCTGCTGACGGGGCGGGAGCAGTACTTC. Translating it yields CASSRQGVDLLTGREQYF.

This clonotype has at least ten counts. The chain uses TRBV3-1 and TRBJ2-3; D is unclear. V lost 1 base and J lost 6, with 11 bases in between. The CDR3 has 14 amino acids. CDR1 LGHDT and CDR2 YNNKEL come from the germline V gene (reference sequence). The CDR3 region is CASSQVRTADTQYF. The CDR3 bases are TGTGCCAGCAGCCAAGTACGGACGGCGGATACGCAGTATTTT.

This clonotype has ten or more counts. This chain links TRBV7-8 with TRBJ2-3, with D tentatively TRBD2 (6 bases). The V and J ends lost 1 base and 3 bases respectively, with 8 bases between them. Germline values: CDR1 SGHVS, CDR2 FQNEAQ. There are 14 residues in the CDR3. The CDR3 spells CASSLDGGTDTQYF. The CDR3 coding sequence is TGTGCCAGCAGCTTAGACGGAGGGACAGATACGCAGTATTTT.

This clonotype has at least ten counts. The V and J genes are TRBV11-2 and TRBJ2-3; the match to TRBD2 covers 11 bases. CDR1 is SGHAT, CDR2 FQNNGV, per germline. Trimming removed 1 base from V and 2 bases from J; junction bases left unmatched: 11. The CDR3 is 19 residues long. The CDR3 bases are TGTGCCAGCAGCTTAGCCCCTCCAATTAGCGGGGGGGCCACAGATACGCAGTATTTT. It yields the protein CASSLAPPISGGATDTQYF.

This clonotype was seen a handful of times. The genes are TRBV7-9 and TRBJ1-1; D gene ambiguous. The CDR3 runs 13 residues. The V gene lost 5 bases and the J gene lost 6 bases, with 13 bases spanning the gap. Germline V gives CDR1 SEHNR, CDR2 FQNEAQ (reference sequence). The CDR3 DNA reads TGTGCCAGCAGCCCACCGTCGGGCGCTGAAGCTTTCTTT. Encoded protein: CASSPPSGAEAFF.

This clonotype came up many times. CDR3 DNA: TGTGCCAGCAGTGGGGGTGTCACTGAAGCTTTCTTT. This encodes CASSGGVTEAFF. The V gene is TRBV27, the J gene TRBJ1-1, with a weak D call TRBD1 (5 bases). Germline V gives CDR1 MNHEY, CDR2 SMNVEV (reference sequence). The length of the CDR3 is 12 residues. The germline V and J ends were trimmed by 5 bases and 4 bases, with 8 bases remaining between them.

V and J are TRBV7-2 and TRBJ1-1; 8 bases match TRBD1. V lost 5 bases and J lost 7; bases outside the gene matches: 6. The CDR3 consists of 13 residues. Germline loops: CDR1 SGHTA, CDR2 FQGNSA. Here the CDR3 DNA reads TGTGCCAGCAGCCTGGGGACAGGACGTGAAGCTTTCTTT. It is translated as CASSLGTGREAFF.

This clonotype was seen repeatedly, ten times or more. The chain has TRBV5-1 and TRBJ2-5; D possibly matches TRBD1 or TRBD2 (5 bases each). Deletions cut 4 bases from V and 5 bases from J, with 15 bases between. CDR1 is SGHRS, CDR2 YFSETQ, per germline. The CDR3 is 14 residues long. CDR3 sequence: CASSIGTRGETQYF. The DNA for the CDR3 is TGCGCCAGCAGCATCGGGACCAGAGGGGAGACCCAGTACTTC.

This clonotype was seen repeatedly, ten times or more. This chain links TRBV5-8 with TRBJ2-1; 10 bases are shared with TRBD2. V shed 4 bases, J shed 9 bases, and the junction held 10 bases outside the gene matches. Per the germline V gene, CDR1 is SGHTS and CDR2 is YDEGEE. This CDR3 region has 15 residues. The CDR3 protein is CASSNLAGARGEQFF. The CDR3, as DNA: TGTGCCAGCAGCAACCTAGCGGGGGCGAGGGGTGAGCAGTTCTTC.

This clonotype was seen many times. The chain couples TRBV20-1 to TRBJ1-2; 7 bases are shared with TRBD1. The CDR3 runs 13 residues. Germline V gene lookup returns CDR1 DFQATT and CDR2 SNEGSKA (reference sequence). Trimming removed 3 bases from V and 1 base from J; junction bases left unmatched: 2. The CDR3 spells CSARAGGNYGYTF. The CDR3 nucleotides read TGCAGTGCTAGGGCAGGGGGTAACTATGGCTACACCTTC.

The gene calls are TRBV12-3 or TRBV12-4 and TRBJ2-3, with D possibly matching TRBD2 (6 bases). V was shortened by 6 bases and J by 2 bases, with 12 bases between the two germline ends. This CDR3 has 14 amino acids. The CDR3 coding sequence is TGTGCCAGCAGGGCGGGGATACCCACAGATACGCAGTATTTT. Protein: CASRAGIPTDTQYF.

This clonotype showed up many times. CDR3 sequence: CASSLGSSDNEQFF. In DNA form, the CDR3 reads TGCGCCAGCAGCTTGGGGTCTTCCGACAATGAGCAGTTCTTC. The gene calls are TRBV5-1 and TRBJ2-1, with no clear D. The germline V and J ends were trimmed by 0 bases and 5 bases, with 9 bases remaining between them. CDR1 is SGHRS and CDR2 is YFSETQ in the germline V gene. The CDR3 has 14 residues.

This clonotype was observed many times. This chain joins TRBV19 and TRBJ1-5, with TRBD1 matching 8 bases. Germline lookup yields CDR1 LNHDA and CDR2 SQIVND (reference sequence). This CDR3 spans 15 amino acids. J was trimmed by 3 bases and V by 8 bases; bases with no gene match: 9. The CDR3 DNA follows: TGTGCCAGTTCCTTGGACAGGGTGTCCAATCAGCCCCAGCATTTT. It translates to CASSLDRVSNQPQHF. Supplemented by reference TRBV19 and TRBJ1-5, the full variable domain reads DGGITQSPKYLFRKEGQNVTLSCEQNLNHDAMYWYRQDPGQGLRLIYYSQIVNDFQKGDIAEGYSVSREKKESFPLTVTSAQKNPTAFYLCASSLDRVSNQPQHFGDGTRLSIL.

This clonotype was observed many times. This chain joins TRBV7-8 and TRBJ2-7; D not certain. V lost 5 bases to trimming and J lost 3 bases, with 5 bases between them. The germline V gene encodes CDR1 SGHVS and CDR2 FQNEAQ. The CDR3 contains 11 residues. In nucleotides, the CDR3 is TGTGCCAGCAGCACCCTCTACGAGCAGTACTTC. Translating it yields CASSTLYEQYF.

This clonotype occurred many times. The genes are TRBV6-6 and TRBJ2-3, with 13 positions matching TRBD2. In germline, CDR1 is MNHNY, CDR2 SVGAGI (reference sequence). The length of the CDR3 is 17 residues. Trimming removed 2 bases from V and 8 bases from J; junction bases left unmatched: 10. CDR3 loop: CASSYQKGLAGSVTQYF. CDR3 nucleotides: TGTGCCAGCAGTTACCAAAAGGGACTAGCGGGGTCGGTTACGCAGTATTTT.

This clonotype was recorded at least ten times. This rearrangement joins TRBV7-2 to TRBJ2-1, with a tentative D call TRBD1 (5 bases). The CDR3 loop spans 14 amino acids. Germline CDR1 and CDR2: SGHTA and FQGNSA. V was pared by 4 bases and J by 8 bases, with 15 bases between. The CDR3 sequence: CASSYPFRADEQFF. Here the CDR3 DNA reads TGTGCCAGCAGCTACCCCTTCAGGGCCGATGAGCAGTTCTTC.

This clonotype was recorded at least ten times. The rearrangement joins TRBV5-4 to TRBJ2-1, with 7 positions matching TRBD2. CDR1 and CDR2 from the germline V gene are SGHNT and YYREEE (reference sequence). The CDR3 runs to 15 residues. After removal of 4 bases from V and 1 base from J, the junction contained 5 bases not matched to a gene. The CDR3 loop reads CASSDGLGSYNEQFF. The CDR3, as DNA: TGTGCCAGCAGCGATGGACTAGGTTCCTACAATGAGCAGTTCTTC.

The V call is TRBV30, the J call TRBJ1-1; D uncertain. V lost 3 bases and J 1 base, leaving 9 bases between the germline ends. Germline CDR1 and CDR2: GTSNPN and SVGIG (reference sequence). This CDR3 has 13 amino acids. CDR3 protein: CAWRPAGNTEAFF. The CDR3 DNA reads TGTGCCTGGAGACCAGCGGGGAACACTGAAGCTTTCTTT.